In this sample, the clone carrying this TCR beta chain turned up once. The CDR3 runs to 18 residues. Trimming at V came to 4 bases and at J to 2 bases, leaving 13 bases not matched to a gene. Germline assignment: CDR1 SGHRS and CDR2 YFSETQ. Only in-frame clones appear in the TCRdb table, and some are missing; sequencing was by immunoSEQ multiplex PCR. This table holds about 210,000 clones, 81% found once. This specimen belongs to a study of blood T cell repertoires in COVID-19. This sequence originates from a woman aged 45-65 years with acute COVID-19. The material sequenced was PBMCs or T cells enriched from blood (not recorded which). V is TRBV5-1 and J is TRBJ2-2, with 8 bases matching TRBD1. CDR3 nucleotide sequence: TGCGCCAGCAGCCTCACGACGTCCGGGACAGGAAACACCGGGGAGCTGTTTTTT. This encodes CASSLTTSGTGNTGELFF.